This T cell receptor (beta chain) originates from a study of cytomegalovirus exposure and HLA in healthy donors. Germline V lookup: CDR1 MNHEY, CDR2 SVGAGI. The V end was cut by 10 bases, the J end by 3 bases, with 12 bases between. The CDR3 has 12 amino acids. Sequenced by immunoSEQ multiplex PCR; TCRdb stores in-frame clones only, minus some. This table has 150,000 to 200,000 clones, 87% appearing once. In its sample, this clone was seen once. Its antigen is still unknown. Study conclusions and caveats: Cytomegalovirus status was reportedly diagnosed by the classifier with high sensitivity and specificity.

The specimen sequenced was PBMCs. The gene calls are TRBV6-5 and TRBJ1-2, with D possibly TRBD1 on 5 matching bases. The sequence was obtained from a woman in her 30s in good health and CMV-seronegative. The CDR3 DNA is TGTGCCATCCGGGACTTGGACTATGGCTACACCTTC. It translates to CAIRDLDYGYTF.